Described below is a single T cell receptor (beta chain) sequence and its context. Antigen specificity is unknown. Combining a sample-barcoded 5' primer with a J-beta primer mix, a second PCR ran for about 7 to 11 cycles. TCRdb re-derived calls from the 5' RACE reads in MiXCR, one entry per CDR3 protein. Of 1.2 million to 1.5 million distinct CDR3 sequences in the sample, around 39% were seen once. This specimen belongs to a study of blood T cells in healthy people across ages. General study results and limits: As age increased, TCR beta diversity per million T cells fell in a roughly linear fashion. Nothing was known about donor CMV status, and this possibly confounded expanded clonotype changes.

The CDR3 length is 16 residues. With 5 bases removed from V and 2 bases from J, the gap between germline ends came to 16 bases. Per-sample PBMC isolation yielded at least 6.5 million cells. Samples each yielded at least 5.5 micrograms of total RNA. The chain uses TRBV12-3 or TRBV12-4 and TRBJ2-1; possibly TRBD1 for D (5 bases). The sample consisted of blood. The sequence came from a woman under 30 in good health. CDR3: CASSPAAQGAYNEQFF. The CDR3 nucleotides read TGTGCCAGCAGTCCAGCAGCGCAGGGCGCCTACAATGAGCAGTTCTTC.